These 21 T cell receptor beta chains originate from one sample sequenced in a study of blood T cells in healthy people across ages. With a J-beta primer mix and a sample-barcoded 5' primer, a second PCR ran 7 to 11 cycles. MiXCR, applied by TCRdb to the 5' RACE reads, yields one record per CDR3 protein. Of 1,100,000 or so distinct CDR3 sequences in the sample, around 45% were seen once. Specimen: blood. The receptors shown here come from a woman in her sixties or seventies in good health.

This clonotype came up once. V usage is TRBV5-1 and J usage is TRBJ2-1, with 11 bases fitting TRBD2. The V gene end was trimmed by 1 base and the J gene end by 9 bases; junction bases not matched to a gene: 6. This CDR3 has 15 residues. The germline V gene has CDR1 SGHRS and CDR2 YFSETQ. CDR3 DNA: TGCGCCAGCAGCTTGTTCACTAGCGGGAGAACTGAGCAGTTCTTC. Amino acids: CASSLFTSGRTEQFF.

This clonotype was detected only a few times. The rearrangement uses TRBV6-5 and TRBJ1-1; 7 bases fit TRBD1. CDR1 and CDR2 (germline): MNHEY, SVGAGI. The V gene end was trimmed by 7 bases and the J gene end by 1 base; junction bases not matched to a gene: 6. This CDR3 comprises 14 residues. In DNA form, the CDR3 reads TGTGCCAGCATACCAGGGACAGCGAACACTGAAGCTTTCTTT. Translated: CASIPGTANTEAFF.

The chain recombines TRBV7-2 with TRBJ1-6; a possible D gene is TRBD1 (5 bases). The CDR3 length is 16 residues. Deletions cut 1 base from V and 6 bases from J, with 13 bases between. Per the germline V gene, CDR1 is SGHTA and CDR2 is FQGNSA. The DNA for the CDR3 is TGTGCCAGCAGCTTAGGCAAACCGGGGGGTAATTCACCCCTCCACTTT. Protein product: CASSLGKPGGNSPLHF.

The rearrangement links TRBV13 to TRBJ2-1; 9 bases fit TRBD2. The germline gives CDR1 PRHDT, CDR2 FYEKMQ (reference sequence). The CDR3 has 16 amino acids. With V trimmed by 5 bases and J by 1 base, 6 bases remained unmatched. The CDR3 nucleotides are TGTGCCAGCAGCAGCGGACTAGCGACTTCCTACAATGAGCAGTTCTTC. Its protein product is CASSSGLATSYNEQFF.

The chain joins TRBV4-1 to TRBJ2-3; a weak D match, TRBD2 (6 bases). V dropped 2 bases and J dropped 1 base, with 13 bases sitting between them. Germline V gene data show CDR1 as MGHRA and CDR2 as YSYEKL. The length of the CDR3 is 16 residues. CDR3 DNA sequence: TGCGCCAGCAGCCAATCCAAGCCTAGCGGCACAGATACGCAGTATTTT. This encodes CASSQSKPSGTDTQYF.

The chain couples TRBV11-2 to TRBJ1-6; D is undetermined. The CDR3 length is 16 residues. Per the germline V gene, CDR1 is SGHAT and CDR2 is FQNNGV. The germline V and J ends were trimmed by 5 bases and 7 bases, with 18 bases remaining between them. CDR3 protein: CASSPRVWGENSPLHF. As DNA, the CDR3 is TGTGCCAGCAGCCCCCGAGTTTGGGGTGAAAATTCACCCCTCCACTTT.

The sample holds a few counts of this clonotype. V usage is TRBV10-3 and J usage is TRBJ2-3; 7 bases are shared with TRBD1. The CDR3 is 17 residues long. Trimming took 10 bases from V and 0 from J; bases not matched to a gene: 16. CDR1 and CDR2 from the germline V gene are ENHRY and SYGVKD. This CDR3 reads CATRGTGVKASTDTQYF. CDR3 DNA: TGTGCCACTCGTGGTACAGGGGTGAAAGCTAGCACAGATACGCAGTATTTT.

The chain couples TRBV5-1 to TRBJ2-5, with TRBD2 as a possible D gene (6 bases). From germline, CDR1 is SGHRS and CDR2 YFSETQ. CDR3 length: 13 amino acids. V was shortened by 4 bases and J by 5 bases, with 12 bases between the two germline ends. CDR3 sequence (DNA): TGCGCCAGCAGCCGCCGACTAGGGGAGACCCAGTACTTC. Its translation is CASSRRLGETQYF.

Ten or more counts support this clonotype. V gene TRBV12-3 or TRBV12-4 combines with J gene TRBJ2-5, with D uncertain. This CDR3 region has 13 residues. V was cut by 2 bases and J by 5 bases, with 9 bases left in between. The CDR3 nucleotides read TGTGCCAGCAGTTTATTGGGTGGCGAGACCCAGTACTTC. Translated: CASSLLGGETQYF.

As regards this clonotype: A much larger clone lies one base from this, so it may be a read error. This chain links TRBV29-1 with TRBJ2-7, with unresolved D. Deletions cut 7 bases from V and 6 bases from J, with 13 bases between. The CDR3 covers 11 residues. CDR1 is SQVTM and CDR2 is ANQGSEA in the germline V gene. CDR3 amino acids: CSGLSWREQYF. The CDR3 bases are TGCAGCGGTCTTTCGTGGCGCGAGCAGTACTTC.

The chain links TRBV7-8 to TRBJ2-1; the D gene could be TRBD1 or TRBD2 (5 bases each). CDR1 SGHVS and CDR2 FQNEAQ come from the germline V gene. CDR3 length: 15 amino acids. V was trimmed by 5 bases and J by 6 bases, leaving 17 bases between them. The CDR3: CASSQEGGALNEQFF. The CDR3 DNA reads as TGTGCCAGCAGCCAAGAGGGTGGGGCCCTCAATGAGCAGTTCTTC.

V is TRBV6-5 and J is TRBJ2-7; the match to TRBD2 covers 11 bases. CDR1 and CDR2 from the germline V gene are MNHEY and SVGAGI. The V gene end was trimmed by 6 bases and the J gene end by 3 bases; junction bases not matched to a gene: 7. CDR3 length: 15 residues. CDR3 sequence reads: CASSPLAGGDYEQYF. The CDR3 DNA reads TGTGCCAGCAGCCCTCTAGCGGGAGGAGACTACGAGCAGTACTTC.

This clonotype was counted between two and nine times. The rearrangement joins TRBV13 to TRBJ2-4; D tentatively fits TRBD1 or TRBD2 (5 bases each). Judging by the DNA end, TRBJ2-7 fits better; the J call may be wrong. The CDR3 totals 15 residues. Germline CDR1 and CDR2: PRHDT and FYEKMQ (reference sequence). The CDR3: CASSSSGTVGYEQYF. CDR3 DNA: TGTGCCAGCAGCTCGTCCGGGACGGTGGGGTACGAGCAGTACTTC.

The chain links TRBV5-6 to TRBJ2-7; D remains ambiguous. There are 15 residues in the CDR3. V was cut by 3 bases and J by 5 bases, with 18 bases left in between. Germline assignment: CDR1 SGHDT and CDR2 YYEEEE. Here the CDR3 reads CASSSGQIHVNEQYF. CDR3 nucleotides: TGTGCCAGCAGCTCCGGTCAGATCCACGTTAACGAGCAGTACTTC.

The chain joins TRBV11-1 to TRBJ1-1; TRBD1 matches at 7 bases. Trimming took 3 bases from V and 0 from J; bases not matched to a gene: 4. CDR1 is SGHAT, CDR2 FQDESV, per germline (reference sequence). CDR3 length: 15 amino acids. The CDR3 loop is CASSFADRVNTEAFF. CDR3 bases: TGTGCCAGCAGCTTCGCAGACAGGGTGAACACTGAAGCTTTCTTT.

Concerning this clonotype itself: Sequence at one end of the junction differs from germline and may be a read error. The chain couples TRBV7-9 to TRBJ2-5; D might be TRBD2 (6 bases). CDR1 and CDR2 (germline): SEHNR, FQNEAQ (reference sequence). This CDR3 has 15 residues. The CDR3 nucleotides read TGTGCCAGCAGCTTAGCGGCTAGCGCTACCTACGAGCAGAACTTC. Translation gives CASSLAASATYEQNF.

CDR3 loop: CASSQAGGSEKLFF. As DNA, the CDR3 is TGCGCCAGCAGCCAAGCGGGGGGGTCGGAAAAACTGTTTTTT. The chain is built from TRBV4-1 and TRBJ1-4; weak D call: TRBD1 (5 bases). With 1 base removed from V and 8 bases from J, the gap between germline ends came to 11 bases. The CDR3 runs 14 residues. Per germline, CDR1 MGHRA and CDR2 YSYEKL.

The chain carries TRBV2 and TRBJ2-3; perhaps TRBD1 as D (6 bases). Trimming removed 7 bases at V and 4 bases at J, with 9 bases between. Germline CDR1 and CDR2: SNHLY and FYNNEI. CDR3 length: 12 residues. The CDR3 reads CASIRGSDTQYF. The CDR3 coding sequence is TGTGCCAGCATCAGGGGATCAGATACGCAGTATTTT.

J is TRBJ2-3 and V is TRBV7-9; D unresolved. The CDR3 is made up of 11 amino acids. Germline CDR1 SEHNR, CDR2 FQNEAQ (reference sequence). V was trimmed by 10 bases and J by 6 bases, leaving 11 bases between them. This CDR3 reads CAILTWDTQYF. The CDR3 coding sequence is TGTGCCATCCTAACTTGGGATACGCAGTATTTT.

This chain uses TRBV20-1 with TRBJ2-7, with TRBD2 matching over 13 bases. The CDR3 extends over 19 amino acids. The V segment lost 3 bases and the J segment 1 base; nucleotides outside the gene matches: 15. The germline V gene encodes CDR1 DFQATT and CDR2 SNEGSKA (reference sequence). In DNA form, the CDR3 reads TGCAGTGCTAGTTCCCTTGGACTAGCGGGAGTTGGACAGTCCTACGAGCAGTACTTC. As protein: CSASSLGLAGVGQSYEQYF.

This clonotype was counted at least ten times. CDR3 nucleotides: TGTGCCAGCAGCCCGGGCCCCGCGGGCAAAAACATTCAGTACTTC. Translation gives CASSPGPAGKNIQYF. V gene TRBV7-8 combines with J gene TRBJ2-4, with D maybe TRBD2 (5 bases). CDR1 and CDR2 (germline): SGHVS, FQNEAQ. V was clipped by 5 bases and J by 3 bases, with 14 bases between them. This CDR3 has 15 residues.